This TCR beta chain stems from a study of CD8+ T cells in alopecia areata. Treatment here: oral pan-JAK inhibitor, 5-10 mg twice daily. In regard to this clone: Its antigen is not identified.

Germline V gene data show CDR1 as GTSNPN and CDR2 as SVGIG (reference sequence). V was trimmed by 3 bases and J by 9 bases, leaving 18 bases between them. The CDR3 spans 15 residues. Findings and caveats of the study: Tissue-resident alphabeta T cells belonging to normal skin likewise get sequenced within scalp specimens. Unlike in mice, where it was clearer, TCR sharing across patients was less clear, possibly HLA-related.

Extracted RNA was reverse transcribed, and the resulting cDNA served as sequencing template. This table comes from immunoSEQ multiplex PCR, and its TCRdb copy is limited to in-frame clones, with some not included. The sample has 100,000 to 150,000 clones, roughly 60% seen once. The sequence came from a human donor with alopecia areata. Source: CD8+ T cells sorted from blood, taken at week 4, from a patient treated with tofacitinib. V gene TRBV30 combines with J gene TRBJ1-6; D remains ambiguous. The CDR3 sequence is CAWRMGGLEGSPLHF. The CDR3 nucleotides are TGTGCCTGGAGGATGGGCGGCCTCGAAGGTTCACCCCTCCACTTT.